The present entry profiles one T cell receptor beta chain with its context. No antigen is known for it. Clones were read by immunoSEQ multiplex PCR, and TCRdb kept only the in-frame ones, dropping some. This table holds more than 2 million clones, nearly 97% found once. The data derive from a study of shared clonotypes between healthy human individuals. Notes on the study in general: Limitation of the genetic and exposure-history diversity represented came from the few donors. Naive subsets usually exceeded memory subsets in estimated richness.

V was clipped by 3 bases and J by 7 bases; unmatched bases: 8. The CDR3 is 16 residues long. Germline V gene sequence: CDR1 ENHRY, CDR2 SYGVKD. Sequenced material: naive CD4+ T cells sorted from blood. Subset reported: CD45RA+ positively selected. This chain joins TRBV10-3 and TRBJ2-2, with 10 positions matching TRBD2. The sequence was collected from a man aged 18 to 35 in good health. The CDR3 loop is CAISERLAGEDGELFF. Here the CDR3 DNA reads TGTGCCATCAGTGAAAGGCTAGCGGGAGAGGACGGGGAGCTGTTTTTT.